The rows below give T cell receptor beta chains drawn from one sample of a study of graft-versus-host responses after intestinal transplantation. This table comes from immunoSEQ multiplex PCR, and its TCRdb copy is limited to in-frame clones, with some not included. The data show just over 20,000 clones, roughly 92% seen once. This material consisted of PBMCs, taken roughly 260 days after intestinal transplant. The receptors derive from a human patient who received an intestinal transplant, so some T cells may come from the graft donor. CDR3s include the opening cysteine and the closing phenylalanine or tryptophan. A D gene is named only where the DNA matches it firmly. A clone size is listed for some rows: how often the clone was seen (once, few, many), or a class if it is expanded.

cdr3_nt cdr3_aa clone_size v_call d_call j_call cdr3_length
TGTGCCAGCAGCTCCTACGAGCAGTACTTC CASSSYEQYF - TRBV21-1 - TRBJ2-7 10
TGTGCCAGCAGTTTGGCTAGCGGGAGGAATGAGCAGTTCTTC CASSLASGRNEQFF - TRBV28 TRBD2 TRBJ2-1 14
TGCGCCAGCAGCCCCCCGGGGACTAGCGGCCAAGAGACCCAGTACTTC CASSPPGTSGQETQYF - TRBV5-1 TRBD2 TRBJ2-5 16
TGTGCCAGCAGTGCCACAGGGACTGGAAACACCATATATTTT CASSATGTGNTIYF - TRBV2 - TRBJ1-3 14
TGTGCCAGTAGTATCTACCCCGACCGGACTGAAGCTTTCTTT CASSIYPDRTEAFF few TRBV19 - TRBJ1-1 14
TGTGCCAGCAGCTCCACAGTGTTCGGTTACACCTTC CASSSTVFGYTF - TRBV7-9 - TRBJ1-2 12
TGCAGCGGTAAGGCGCTAGCGGGAGAGTCGGGGAATGAGCAGTTCTTC CSGKALAGESGNEQFF once TRBV29-1 TRBD2 TRBJ2-1 16
TGTGCCAGCAGCTTGGCTGGGAGCTCCTACAATGAGCAGTTCTTC CASSLAGSSYNEQFF once TRBV5-8 - TRBJ2-1 15
TGTGCCAGCAGCTTGGGACTAGCAGACAATGAGCAGTTCTTC CASSLGLADNEQFF - TRBV5-4 TRBD2 TRBJ2-1 14
TGTGCCAGCAGCTTAGCTCTTGGGCTAGCTGATAAAGAGACCCAGTACTTC CASSLALGLADKETQYF - TRBV7-8 - TRBJ2-5 17
TGTGCCAGCAGTTTGAAACAGGGTAATCAGCCCCAGCATTTT CASSLKQGNQPQHF - TRBV27 - TRBJ1-5 14
TGTGCCAGCAGCGGGGGTAGGACGACTCTCCGCAATCAGCCCCAGCATTTT CASSGGRTTLRNQPQHF large TRBV5-7 - TRBJ1-5 17
TGTGCCAGCAGTCAACTAGCGGGAGGGGCAGATACGCAGTATTTT CASSQLAGGADTQYF - TRBV6-1 TRBD2 TRBJ2-3 15
TGTGCCAGCGGTATAGGGACAGAGGGAAATTGGGAGACCCAGTACTTC CASGIGTEGNWETQYF - TRBV27 TRBD1 TRBJ2-5 16
TGCGCCAGCAGAGAAACAGGGAACACTGAAGCTTTCTTT CASRETGNTEAFF - TRBV10-2 - TRBJ1-1 13
TGTGCCAGCAGCTTGAATAACAGGGCGAACACTGAAGCTTTCTTT CASSLNNRANTEAFF - TRBV5-6 - TRBJ1-1 15
TGTGCCAGCAGTGAGTCCGACAGTCTCAGGGGTTATGAAAAACTGTTTTTT CASSESDSLRGYEKLFF - TRBV2 - TRBJ1-4 17
TGTGCCAGCAGCTTAAACAGGGGGGGTTCTGGAAACACCATATATTTT CASSLNRGGSGNTIYF - TRBV7-2 TRBD1 TRBJ1-3 16
TGTGCTAGTGGAGAAAAGACTAGCGGCTACAATGAGCAGTTCTTC CASGEKTSGYNEQFF - TRBV12-5 TRBD2 TRBJ2-1 15
TGTGCCAGCAGCCTCACTGGGGGGGGAAACACCATATATTTT CASSLTGGGNTIYF - TRBV7-2 - TRBJ1-3 14
TGCGCCAGCAGCTTGGATACGGGCTACGAGCAGTACTTC CASSLDTGYEQYF - TRBV5-1 - TRBJ2-7 13